This T cell receptor beta chain stems from a study of T cell changes during pregnancy in multiple sclerosis. The CDR3 spans 15 residues. Germline CDR1 reads MNHEY; CDR2 reads SVGAGI. The ends lost 2 bases at V and 6 bases at J; junction bases unmatched: 5. TCRdb keeps only in-frame clones here, not all; method: immunoSEQ multiplex PCR. This table holds around 63,000 clones, about 92% found once. The sample holds a few counts of this clone. The V gene is TRBV6-5, the J gene TRBJ2-7; 12 bases agree with TRBD2. This specimen consisted of CD8+ T cells from peripheral blood mononuclear cells, obtained in the third trimester of pregnancy. The clonotype comes from a female donor in good health, enrolled as a control in a pregnancy study. The CDR3 is CASSYLAGGLSEQYF. The CDR3 DNA is TGTGCCAGCAGTTACCTAGCGGGGGGGCTCTCCGAGCAGTACTTC.